This T cell receptor beta chain was profiled in a study of human T cells and chemical hapten exposure (dated by TCRdb to the early 2020s). For context, the study as a whole: For sensitization, 2% DPC in acetone was applied to a 2 cm by 2 cm area of upper inner arm skin. Weekly therapeutic DPC doses were additionally applied to the scalp of patients throughout the roughly 26-week study period. Patch tests used Finn chambers with 0.01% DPC on the upper back, scored after 6 days by International Contact Dermatitis Research Group standards. The patient cohort, mostly female, included alopecia areata with under or over 50% scalp involvement, alopecia totalis and alopecia universalis. The libraries were sequenced as a pool, and the TCR yield per sample differed mostly because of small variations in library volumes within the pool. The study tracked peripheral blood TCR repertoire changes in vivo during primary and secondary sensitization to the hapten diphenylcyclopropenone (DPC) in alopecia patients. Blood samples were taken from patients before sensitization (week 0) and then at 2, 6 and about 24 weeks after DPC sensitization. Blood for TCR sequencing was provided by twenty-nine alopecia patients at one to four time points (pre-sensitization, 2, 6 and 24 weeks). Findings and caveats that apply to the study as a whole: After repeated subsampling, the strength of the expansion versus patch-test correlation and the threshold at which it became significant changed. Because all patients had alopecia, a presumed autoimmune disease, the immune response of the patients might differ from that of healthy individuals. The number of PT1 expanded TCRs positively correlated with patch test score, significant at thresholds 8, 16 and 32 but not 4. No change with DPC sensitization was found in the number of TCRs above 1 in 1000 frequency, and no evidence of global repertoire structure alterations was found. Significantly more large CDR3 similarity clusters were formed by expanded TCRs than by pre-sensitization or healthy control sets, consistent with antigen-driven responses.

This clonotype appeared many times. Its antigen is not yet known. Nothing much larger sits one base from this clone, and base qualities are not available. Receptor libraries were prepared by RACE. Sequencing was carried out with a NextSeq 500. Library preparation attached unique molecular identifiers to individual cDNA molecules for quantitative, reproducible TCR counting. Each blood RNA sample was used to sequence both TCR alpha and TCR beta chains. Processing in the source paper ran as follows. Samples had a median of about 96,000 TCRs, with a range from about 23,224 to 690,600. The Decombinator software suite was used to annotate the V, J and CDR3 of the TCR reads. For the PS versus PT1 abundance plots, all samples were subsampled to the same number of TCRs (28,000). TCRs were defined as expanded if absent before sensitization and observed at least eight times at the 2-week time point. TCRdb trimmed public reads at Q25 via fastp, called clones via MiXCR and kept in-frame beta chains. Rows with a matching CDR3 protein are joined into one entry that keeps the most common DNA and genes. These V and J calls rely on TCRdb rather than the paper's analysis. A total of about 400,000 distinct CDR3 sequences appear in this sample, just under 6.5% of them only once. The ten largest clones capture about 5.4% of the sample.

Interpreted using the paper, the time point label stands for: patch test 2, 6 weeks after DPC sensitization. This specimen's treatment or condition label, interpreted: therapeutic diphenylcyclopropenone sensitization with weekly scalp DPC. At every patch-test visit, the blood draw took place before the patch test was put on. Patients were eligible if aged 18 to 70, diagnosed with alopecia and judged suitable for DPC therapy, and pregnant patients were excluded. Total RNA was isolated from unfractionated whole blood collected in Tempus Blood RNA tubes. The input for sequencing was whole blood, taken in connection with sensitization to the hapten diphenylcyclopropenone (DPC). The TCR originated in a woman under 30 with alopecia areata. Some clones in this sample may be carry-over from other donors' samples.

The CDR3 sequence is CASGGFGTEPIKETQYF. The nucleotide sequence is given as TGTGCCAGCGGAGGATTTGGGACGGAGCCGATTAAAGAGACCCAGTACTTC. This receptor chain uses TRBV28 and TRBJ2-5, with the D call tentatively TRBD1 or TRBD2, each fitting 5 bases. Its CDR3 holds 17 amino acids, cysteine through phenylalanine. The entry retains the CDR3 DNA only, 51 bases that are in frame from base 1. V loses 8 bases, J loses 3 bases, and the germline ends lie 25 bases apart. Via the germline V gene, CDR1 is MDHEN and CDR2 SYDVKM.